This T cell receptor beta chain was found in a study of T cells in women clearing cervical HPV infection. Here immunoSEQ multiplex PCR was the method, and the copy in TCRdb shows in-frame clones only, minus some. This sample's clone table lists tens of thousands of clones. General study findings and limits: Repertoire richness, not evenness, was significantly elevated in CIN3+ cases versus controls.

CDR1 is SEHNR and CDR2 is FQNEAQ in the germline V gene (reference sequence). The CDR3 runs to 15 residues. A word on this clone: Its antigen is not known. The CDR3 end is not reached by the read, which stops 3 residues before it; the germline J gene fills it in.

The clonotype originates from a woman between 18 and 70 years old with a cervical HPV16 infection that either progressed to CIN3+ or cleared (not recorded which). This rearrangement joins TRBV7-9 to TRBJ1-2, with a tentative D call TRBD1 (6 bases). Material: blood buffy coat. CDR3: CASSTTGLVKETYTF. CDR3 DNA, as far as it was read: TGTGCCAGCAGCACGACAGGACTAGTAAAAGAGACC.